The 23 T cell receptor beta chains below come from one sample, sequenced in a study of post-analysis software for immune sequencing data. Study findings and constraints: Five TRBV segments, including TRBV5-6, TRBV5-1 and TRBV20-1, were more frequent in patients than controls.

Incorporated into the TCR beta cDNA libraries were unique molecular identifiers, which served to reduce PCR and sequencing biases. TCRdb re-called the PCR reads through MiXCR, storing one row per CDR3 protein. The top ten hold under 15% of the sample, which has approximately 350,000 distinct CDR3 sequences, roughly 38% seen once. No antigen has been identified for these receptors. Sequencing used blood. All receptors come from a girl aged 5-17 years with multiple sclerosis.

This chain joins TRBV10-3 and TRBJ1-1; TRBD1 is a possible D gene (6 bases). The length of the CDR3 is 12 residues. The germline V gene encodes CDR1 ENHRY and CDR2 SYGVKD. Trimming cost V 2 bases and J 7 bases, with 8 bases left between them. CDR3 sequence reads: CAISETGIEAFF. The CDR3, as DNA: TGTGCCATCAGTGAGACAGGGATTGAAGCTTTCTTT.

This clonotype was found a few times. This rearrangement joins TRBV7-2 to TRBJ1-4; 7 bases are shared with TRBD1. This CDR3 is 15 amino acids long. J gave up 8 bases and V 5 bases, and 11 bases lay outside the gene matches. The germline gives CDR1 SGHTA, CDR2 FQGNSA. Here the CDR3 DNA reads TGTGCCAGCAGCCCAAAGGGGACAGCTCGGGAAAAACTGTTTTTT. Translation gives CASSPKGTAREKLFF.

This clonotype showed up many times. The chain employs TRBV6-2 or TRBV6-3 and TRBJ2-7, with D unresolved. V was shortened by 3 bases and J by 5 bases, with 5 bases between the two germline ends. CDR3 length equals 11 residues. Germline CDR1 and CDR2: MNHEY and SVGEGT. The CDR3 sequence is CASSYSNEQYF. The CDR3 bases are TGTGCCAGCAGTTATAGCAACGAGCAGTACTTC.

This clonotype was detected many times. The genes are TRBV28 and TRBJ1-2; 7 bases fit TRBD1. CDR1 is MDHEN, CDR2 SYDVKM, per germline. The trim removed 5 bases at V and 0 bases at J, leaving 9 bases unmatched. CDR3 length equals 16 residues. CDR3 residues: CASSPHNTGANYGYTF. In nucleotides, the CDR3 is TGTGCCAGCAGTCCCCATAACACAGGGGCTAACTATGGCTACACCTTC.

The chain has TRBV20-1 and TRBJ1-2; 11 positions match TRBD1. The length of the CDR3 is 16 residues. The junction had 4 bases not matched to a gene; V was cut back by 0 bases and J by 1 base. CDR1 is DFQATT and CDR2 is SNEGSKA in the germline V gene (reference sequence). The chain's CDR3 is CSARDRGQGGNYGYTF. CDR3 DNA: TGCAGTGCTAGAGATCGGGGACAGGGGGGTAACTATGGCTACACCTTC.

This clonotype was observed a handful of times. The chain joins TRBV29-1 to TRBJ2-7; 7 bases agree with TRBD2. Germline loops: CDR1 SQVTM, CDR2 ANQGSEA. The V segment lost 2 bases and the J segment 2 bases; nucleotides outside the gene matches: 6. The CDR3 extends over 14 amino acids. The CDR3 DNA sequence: TGCAGCGTTGAAACGGGGGGAACGACCTACGAGCAGTACTTC. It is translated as CSVETGGTTYEQYF.

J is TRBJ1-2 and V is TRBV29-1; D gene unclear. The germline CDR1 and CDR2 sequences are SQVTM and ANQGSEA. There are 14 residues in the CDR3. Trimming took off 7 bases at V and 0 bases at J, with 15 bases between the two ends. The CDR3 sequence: CSAGVHVANYGYTF. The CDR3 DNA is TGCAGCGCCGGGGTGCATGTAGCTAACTATGGCTACACCTTC.

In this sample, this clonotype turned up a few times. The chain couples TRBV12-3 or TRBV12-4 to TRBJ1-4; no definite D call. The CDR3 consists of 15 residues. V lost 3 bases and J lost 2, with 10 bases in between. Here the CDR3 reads CASSFGLGTNEKLFF. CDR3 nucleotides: TGTGCCAGCAGTTTTGGCCTGGGCACTAATGAAAAACTGTTTTTT.

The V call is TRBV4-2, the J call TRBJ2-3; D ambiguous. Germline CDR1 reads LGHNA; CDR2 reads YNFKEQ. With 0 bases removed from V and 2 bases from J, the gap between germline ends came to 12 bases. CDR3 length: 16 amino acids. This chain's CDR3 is CASSQDTGWNTDTQYF. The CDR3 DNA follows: TGTGCCAGCAGCCAAGATACGGGTTGGAACACAGATACGCAGTATTTT.

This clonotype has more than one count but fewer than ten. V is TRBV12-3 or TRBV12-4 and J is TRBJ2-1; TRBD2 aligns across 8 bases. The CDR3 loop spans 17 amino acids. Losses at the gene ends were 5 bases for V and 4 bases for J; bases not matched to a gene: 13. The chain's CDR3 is CASSPPRRAGVYNEQFF. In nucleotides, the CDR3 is TGTGCCAGCAGTCCCCCACGGCGAGCGGGGGTTTACAATGAGCAGTTCTTC.

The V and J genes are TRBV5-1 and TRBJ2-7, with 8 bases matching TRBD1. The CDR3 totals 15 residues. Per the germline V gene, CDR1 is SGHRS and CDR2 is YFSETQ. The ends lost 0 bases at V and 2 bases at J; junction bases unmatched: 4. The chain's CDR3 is CASSLAQGATYEQYF. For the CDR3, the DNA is TGCGCCAGCAGCTTGGCTCAGGGGGCTACCTACGAGCAGTACTTC. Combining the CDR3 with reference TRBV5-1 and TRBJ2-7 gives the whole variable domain KAGVTQTPRYLIKTRGQQVTLSCSPISGHRSVSWYQQTPGQGLQFLFEYFSETQRNKGNFPGRFSGRQFSNSRSEMNVSTLELGDSALYLCASSLAQGATYEQYFGPGTRLTVT.

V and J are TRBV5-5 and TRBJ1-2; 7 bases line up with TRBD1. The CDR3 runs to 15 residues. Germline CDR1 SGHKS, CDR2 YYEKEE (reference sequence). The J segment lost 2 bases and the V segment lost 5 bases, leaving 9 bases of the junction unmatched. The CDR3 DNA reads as TGTGCCAGCAGTGTAGACAGGGCATTAAACTATGGCTACACCTTC. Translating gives CASSVDRALNYGYTF.

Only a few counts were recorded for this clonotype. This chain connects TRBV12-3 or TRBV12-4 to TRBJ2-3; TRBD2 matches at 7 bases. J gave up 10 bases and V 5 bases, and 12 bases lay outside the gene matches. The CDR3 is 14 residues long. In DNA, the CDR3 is TGTGCCAGCAGTCCAACGACTTGGGGGGGTCCGCAGTATTTT. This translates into CASSPTTWGGPQYF.

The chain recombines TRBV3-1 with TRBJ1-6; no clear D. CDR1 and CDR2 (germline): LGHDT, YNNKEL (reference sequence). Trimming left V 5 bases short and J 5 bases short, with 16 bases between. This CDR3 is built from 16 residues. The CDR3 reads CASSKALGRDNSPLHF. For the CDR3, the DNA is TGTGCCAGCAGCAAGGCCCTCGGACGGGATAATTCACCCCTCCACTTT.

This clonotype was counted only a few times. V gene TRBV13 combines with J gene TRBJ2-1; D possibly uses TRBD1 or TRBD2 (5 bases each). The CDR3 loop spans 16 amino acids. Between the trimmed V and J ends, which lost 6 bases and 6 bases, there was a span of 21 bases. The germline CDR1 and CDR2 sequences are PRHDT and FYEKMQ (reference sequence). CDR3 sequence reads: CASRLTGTARVNEQFF. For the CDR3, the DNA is TGTGCCAGCAGACTTACCGGGACGGCTCGGGTCAATGAGCAGTTCTTC.

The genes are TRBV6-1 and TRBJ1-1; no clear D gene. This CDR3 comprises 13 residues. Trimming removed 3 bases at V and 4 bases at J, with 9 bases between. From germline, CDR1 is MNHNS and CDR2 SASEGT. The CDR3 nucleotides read TGTGCCAGCAGTGACCGCGGGTCCACTGAAGCTTTCTTT. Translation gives CASSDRGSTEAFF.

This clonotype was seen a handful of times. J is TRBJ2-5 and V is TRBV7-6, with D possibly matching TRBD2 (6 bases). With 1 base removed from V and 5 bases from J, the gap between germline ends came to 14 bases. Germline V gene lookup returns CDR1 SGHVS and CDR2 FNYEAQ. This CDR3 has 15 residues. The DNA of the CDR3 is TGTGCCAGCAGCTTAGAACCCTCGGGGAGGGAGACCCAGTACTTC. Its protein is CASSLEPSGRETQYF.

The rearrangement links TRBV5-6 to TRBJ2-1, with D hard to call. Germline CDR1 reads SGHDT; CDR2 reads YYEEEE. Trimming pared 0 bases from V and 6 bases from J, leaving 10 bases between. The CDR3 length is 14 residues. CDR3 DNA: TGTGCCAGCAGCTTGGTTAGCAGGACCAATGAGCAGTTCTTC. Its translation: CASSLVSRTNEQFF.

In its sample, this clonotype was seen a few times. The CDR3 spells CASSSPKGGQSGNGYTF. The CDR3 DNA is TGTGCCAGCAGCTCCCCCAAGGGGGGACAGAGTGGAAATGGCTACACCTTC. The gene calls are TRBV7-2 and TRBJ1-2, with 7 bases identical to TRBD1. V trimming: 4 bases; J trimming: 6 bases; junction bases outside the gene matches: 17. Germline CDR1 is SGHTA and CDR2 is FQGNSA. The CDR3 totals 17 residues.

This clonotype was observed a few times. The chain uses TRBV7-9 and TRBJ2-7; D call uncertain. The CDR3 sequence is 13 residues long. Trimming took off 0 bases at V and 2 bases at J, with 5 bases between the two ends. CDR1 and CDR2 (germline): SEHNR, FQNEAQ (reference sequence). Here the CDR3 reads CASSLAAAYEQYF. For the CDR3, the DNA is TGTGCCAGCAGCTTAGCGGCAGCCTACGAGCAGTACTTC.

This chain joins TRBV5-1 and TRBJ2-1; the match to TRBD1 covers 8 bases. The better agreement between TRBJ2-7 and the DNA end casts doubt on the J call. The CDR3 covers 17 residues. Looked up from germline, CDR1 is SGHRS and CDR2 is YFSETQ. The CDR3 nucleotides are TGCGCCAGCAGCTTGTTGGTTCAGGGGACAGGACGGAATGAGCAGTACTTC. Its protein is CASSLLVQGTGRNEQYF.

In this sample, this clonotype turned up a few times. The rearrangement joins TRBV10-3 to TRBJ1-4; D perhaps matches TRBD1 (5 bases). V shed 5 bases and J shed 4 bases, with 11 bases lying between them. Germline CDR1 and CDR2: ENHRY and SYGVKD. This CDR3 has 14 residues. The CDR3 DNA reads TGTGCCATCAGTTCCGGGACGGATAATGAAAAACTGTTTTTT. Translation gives CAISSGTDNEKLFF.

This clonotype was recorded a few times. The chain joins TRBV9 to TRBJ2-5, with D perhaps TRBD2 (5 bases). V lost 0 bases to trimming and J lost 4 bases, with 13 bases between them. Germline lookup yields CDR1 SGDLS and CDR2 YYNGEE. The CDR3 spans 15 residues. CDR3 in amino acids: CASSVAEVPGETQYF. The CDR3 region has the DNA TGTGCCAGCAGCGTAGCGGAGGTCCCAGGAGAGACCCAGTACTTC.